This T cell receptor beta chain was retrieved from a study of identical twins. Study results and caveats: Among out-of-frame alpha sequences shared by twins, low generation probability occurred in excess. Cord blood's abundant beta clonotypes had fewer insertions, unlike memory repertoires.

This clonotype occurred a few times. Its antigen remains unidentified. Germline values: CDR1 MGHRA, CDR2 YSYEKL. This CDR3 has 15 amino acids. The V segment lost 1 base and the J segment 1 base; nucleotides outside the gene matches: 3. TCRdb re-analysed the 5' RACE reads in MiXCR, keeping a single row per CDR3 protein. The sample shows fewer than 800,000 distinct CDR3 sequences, less than 9% of them seen only once. This sample was also put to use in a study of yellow fever vaccine responses in identical twins.

The chain uses TRBV4-1 and TRBJ2-5; 7 nucleotides agree with TRBD1. Sequenced input: PBMCs. This sequence was found in a woman in her late teens or twenties in good health. DNA for the CDR3: TGCGCCAGCAGCCAAGGATCAGGGGGCCAAGAGACCCAGTACTTC. The encoded protein is CASSQGSGGQETQYF.